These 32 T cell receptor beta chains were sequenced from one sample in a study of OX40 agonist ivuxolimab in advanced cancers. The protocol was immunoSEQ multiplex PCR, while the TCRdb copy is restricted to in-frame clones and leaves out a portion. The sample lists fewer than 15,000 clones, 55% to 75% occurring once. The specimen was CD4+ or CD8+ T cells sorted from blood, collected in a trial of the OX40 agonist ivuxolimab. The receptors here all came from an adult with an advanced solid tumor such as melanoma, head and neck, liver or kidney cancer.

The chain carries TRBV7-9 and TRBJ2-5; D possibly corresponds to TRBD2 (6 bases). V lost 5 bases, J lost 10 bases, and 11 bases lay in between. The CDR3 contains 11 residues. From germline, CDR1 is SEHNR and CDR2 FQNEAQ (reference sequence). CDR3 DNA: TGTGCCAGCAGCCCTTGGCGGGACCAGTACTTC. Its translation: CASSPWRDQYF.

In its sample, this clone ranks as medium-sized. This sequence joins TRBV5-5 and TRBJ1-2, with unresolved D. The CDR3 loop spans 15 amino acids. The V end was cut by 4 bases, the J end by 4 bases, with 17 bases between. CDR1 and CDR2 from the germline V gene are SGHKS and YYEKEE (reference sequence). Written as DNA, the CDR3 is TGTGCCAGCAGCCATGAAGGAAGCATAGTCTATGGCTACACCTTC. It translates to CASSHEGSIVYGYTF.

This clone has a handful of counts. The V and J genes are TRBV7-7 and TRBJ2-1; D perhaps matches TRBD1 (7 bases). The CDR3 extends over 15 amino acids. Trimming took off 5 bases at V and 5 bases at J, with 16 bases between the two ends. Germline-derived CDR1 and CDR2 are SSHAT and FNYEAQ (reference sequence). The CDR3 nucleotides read TGTGCCAGCAGCCAGGGGGGTGGCGGGAACAATGAGCAGTTCTTC. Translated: CASSQGGGGNNEQFF.

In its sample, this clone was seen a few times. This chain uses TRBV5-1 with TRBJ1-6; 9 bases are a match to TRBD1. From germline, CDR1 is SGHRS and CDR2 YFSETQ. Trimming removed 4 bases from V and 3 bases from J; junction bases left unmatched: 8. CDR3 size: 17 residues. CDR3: CASSRDRAVFYNSPLHF. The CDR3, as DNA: TGCGCCAGCAGCAGGGACAGGGCCGTGTTCTATAATTCACCCCTCCACTTT. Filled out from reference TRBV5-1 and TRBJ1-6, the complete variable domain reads KAGVTQTPRYLIKTRGQQVTLSCSPISGHRSVSWYQQTPGQGLQFLFEYFSETQRNKGNFPGRFSGRQFSNSRSEMNVSTLELGDSALYLCASSRDRAVFYNSPLHFGNGTRLTVT.

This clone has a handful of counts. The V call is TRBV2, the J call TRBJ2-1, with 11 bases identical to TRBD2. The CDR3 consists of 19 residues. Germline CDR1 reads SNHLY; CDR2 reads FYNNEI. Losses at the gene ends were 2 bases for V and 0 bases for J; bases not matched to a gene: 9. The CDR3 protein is CASSEPGTSGPSSYNEQFF. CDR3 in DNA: TGTGCCAGCAGTGAACCCGGGACTAGCGGTCCGAGCTCCTACAATGAGCAGTTCTTC.

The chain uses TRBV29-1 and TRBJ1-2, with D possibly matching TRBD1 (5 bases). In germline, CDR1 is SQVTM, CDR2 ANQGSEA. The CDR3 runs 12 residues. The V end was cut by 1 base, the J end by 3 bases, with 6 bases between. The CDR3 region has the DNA TGCAGCGTTGAAGGGGGGGACTATGGCTACACCTTC. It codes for CSVEGGDYGYTF.

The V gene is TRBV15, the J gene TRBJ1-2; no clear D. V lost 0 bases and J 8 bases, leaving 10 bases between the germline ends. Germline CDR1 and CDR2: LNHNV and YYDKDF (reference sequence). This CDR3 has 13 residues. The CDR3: CATSRDEGPGYTF. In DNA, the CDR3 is TGTGCCACCAGCAGAGACGAAGGACCCGGCTACACCTTC.

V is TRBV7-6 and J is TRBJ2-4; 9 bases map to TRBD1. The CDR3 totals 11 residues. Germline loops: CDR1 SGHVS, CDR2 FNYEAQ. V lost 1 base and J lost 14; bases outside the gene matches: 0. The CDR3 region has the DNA TGTGCCAGCAGCTTAGGGACAGGGGAGTACTTC. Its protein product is CASSLGTGEYF.

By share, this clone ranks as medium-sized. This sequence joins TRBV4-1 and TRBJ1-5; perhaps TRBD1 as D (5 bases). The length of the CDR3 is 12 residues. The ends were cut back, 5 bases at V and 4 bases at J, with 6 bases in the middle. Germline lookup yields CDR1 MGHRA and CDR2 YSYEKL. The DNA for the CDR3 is TGCGCCAGCAGCTCAGGGAATCAGCCCCAGCATTTT. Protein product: CASSSGNQPQHF.

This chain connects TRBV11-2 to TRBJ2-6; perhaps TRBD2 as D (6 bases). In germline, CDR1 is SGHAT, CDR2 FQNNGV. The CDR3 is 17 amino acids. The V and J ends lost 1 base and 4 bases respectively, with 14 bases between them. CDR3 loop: CASSLVGRLWGANVLTF. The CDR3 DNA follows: TGTGCCAGCAGCTTAGTGGGGAGGCTCTGGGGGGCCAACGTCCTGACTTTC.

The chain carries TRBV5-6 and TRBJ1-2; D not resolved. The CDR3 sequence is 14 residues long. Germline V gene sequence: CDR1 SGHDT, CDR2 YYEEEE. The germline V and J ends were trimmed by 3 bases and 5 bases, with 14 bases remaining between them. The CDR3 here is CASSSYTELYGYTF. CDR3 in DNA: TGTGCCAGCAGCTCGTATACAGAGCTTTATGGCTACACCTTC. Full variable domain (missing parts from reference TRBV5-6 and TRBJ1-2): DAGVTQSPTHLIKTRGQQVTLRCSPKSGHDTVSWYQQALGQGPQFIFQYYEEEERQRGNFPDRFSGHQFPNYSSELNVNALLLGDSALYLCASSSYTELYGYTFGSGTRLTVV.

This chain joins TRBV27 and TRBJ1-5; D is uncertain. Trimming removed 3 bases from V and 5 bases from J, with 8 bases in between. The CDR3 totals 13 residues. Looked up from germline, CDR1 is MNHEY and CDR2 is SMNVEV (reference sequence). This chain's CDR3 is CASSFGLDQPQHF. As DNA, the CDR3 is TGTGCCAGCAGTTTTGGGTTGGATCAGCCCCAGCATTTT.

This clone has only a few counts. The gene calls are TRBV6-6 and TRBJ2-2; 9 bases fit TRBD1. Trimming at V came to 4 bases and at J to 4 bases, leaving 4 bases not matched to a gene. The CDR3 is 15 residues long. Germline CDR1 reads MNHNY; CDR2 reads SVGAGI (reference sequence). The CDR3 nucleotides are TGTGCCAGCAGTTCCGGGACAGGGCCCACCGGGGAGCTGTTTTTT. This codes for CASSSGTGPTGELFF.

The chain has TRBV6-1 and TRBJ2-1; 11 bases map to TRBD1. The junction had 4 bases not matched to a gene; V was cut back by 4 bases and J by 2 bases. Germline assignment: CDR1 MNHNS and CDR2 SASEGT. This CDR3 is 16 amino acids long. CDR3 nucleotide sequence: TGTGCCAGCAGTGCCGGACAGGGGGCCGCCTACAATGAGCAGTTCTTC. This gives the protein CASSAGQGAAYNEQFF.

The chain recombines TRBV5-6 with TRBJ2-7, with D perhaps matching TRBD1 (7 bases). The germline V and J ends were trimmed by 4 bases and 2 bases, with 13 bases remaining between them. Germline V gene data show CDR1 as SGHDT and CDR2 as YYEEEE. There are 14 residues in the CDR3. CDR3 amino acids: CASSPGGSPYEQYF. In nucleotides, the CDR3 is TGTGCCAGCAGCCCAGGGGGGAGCCCCTACGAGCAGTACTTC.

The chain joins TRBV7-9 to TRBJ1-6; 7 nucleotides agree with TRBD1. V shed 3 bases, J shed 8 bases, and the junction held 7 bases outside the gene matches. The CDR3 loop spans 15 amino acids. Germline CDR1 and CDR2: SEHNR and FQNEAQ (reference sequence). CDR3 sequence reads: CASSFHRGIDSPLHF. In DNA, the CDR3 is TGTGCCAGCAGCTTCCACAGGGGAATTGATTCACCCCTCCACTTT. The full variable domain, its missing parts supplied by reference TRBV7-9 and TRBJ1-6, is DTGVSQNPRHKITKRGQNVTFRCDPISEHNRLYWYRQTLGQGPEFLTYFQNEAQLEKSRLLSDRFSAERPKGSFSTLEIQRTEQGDSAMYLCASSFHRGIDSPLHFGNGTRLTVT.

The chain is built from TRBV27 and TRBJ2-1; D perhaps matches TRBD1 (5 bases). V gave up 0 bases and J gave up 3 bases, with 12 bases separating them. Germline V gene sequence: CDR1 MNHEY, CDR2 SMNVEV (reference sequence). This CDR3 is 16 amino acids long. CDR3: CASSLSGWGSYNEQFF. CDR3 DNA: TGTGCCAGCAGTTTATCCGGGTGGGGCAGCTACAATGAGCAGTTCTTC.

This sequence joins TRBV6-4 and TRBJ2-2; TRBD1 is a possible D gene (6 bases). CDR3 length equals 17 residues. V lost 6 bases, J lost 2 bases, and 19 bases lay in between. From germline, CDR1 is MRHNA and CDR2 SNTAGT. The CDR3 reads CASSTSSWTANTGELFF. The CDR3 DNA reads TGTGCCAGCAGCACTTCTTCATGGACAGCTAACACCGGGGAGCTGTTTTTT.

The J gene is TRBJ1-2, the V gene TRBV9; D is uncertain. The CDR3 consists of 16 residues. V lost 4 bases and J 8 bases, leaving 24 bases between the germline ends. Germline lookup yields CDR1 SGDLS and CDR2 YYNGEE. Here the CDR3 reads CASSPRGGWDLVGYTF. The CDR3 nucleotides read TGTGCCAGCAGCCCCCGGGGAGGATGGGATCTAGTAGGCTACACCTTC.

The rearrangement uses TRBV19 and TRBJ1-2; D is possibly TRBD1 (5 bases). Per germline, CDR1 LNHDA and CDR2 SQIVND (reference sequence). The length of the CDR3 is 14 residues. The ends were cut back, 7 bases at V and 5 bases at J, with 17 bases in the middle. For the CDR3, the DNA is TGTGCCAGTACCCGAGCCGGGACGGCTTATGGCTACACCTTC. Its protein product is CASTRAGTAYGYTF.

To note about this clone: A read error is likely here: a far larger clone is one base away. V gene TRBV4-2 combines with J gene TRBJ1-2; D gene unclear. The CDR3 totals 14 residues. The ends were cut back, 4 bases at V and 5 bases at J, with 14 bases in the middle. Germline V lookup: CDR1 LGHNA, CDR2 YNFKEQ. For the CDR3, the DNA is TGTGCCAGCAGCCCCGGGAATGTCTTTTATGGCTACACCTTC. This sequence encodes CASSPGNVFYGYTF.

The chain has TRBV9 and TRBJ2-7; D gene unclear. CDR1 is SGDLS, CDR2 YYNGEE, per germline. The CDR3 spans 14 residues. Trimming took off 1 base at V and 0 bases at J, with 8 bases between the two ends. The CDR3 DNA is TGTGCCAGCAGCGTATCCTTGAGCTCCTACGAGCAGTACTTC. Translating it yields CASSVSLSSYEQYF. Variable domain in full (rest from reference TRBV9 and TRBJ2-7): DSGVTQTPKHLITATGQRVTLRCSPRSGDLSVYWYQQSLDQGLQFLIQYYNGEERAKGNILERFSAQQFPDLHSELNLSSLELGDSALYFCASSVSLSSYEQYFGPGTRLTVT.

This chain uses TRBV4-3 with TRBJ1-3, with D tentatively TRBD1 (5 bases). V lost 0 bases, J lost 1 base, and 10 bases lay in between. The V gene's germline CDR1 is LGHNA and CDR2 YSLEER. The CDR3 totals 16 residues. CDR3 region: CASSQDQGGSGNTIYF. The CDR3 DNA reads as TGCGCCAGCAGCCAAGATCAGGGAGGATCTGGAAACACCATATATTTT.

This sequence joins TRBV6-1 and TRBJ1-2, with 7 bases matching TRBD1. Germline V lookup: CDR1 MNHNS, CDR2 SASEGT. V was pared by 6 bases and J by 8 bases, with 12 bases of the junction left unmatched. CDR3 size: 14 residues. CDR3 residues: CASRKTGHLPGYTF. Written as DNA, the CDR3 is TGTGCCAGCAGGAAGACAGGGCATCTACCAGGCTACACCTTC.

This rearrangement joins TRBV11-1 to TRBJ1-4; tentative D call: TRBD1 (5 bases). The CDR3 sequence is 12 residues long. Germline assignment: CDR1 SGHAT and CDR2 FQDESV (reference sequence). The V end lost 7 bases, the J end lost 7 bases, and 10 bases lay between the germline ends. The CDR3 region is CASTNQGEKLFF. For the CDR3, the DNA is TGTGCCAGCACGAATCAGGGTGAAAAACTGTTTTTT.

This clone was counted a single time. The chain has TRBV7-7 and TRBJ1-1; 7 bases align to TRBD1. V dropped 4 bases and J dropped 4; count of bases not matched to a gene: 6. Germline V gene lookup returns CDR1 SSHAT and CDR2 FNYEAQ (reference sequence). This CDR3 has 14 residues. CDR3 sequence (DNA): TGTGCCAGCAGCTCCTCGACAGGGATCACTGAAGCTTTCTTT. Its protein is CASSSSTGITEAFF. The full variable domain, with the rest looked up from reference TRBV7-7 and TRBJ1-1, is GAGVSQSPRYKVTKRGQDVTLRCDPISSHATLYWYQQALGQGPEFLTYFNYEAQPDKSGLPSDRFSAERPEGSISTLTIQRTEQRDSAMYRCASSSSTGITEAFFGQGTRLTVV.

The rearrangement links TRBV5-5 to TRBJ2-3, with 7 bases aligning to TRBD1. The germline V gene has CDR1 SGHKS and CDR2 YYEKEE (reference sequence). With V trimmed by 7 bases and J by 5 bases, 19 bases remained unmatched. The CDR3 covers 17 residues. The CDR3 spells CASALRGLGIRGDTQYF. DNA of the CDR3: TGTGCCAGCGCCTTGAGGGGGCTGGGGATTAGAGGAGATACGCAGTATTTT.

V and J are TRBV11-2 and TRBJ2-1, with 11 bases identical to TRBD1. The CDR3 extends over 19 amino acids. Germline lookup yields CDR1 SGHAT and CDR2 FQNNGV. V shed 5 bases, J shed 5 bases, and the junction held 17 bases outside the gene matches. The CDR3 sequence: CASSPHYPSGTGGNNEQFF. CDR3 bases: TGTGCCAGCAGCCCACATTATCCCTCCGGGACAGGGGGGAACAATGAGCAGTTCTTC.

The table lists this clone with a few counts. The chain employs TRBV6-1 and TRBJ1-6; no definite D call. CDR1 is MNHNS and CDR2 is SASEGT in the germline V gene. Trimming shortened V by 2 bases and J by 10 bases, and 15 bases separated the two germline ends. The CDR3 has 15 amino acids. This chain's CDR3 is CASSEMTGSSSPLHF. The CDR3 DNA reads TGTGCCAGCAGTGAAATGACGGGGAGTAGCTCACCCCTCCACTTT.

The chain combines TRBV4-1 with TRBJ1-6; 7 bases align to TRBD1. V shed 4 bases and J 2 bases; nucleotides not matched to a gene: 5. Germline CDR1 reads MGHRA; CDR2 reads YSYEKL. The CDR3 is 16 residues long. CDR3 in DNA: TGCGCCAGCAGCCCGACCGGACAGGCCTATAATTCACCCCTCCACTTT. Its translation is CASSPTGQAYNSPLHF.

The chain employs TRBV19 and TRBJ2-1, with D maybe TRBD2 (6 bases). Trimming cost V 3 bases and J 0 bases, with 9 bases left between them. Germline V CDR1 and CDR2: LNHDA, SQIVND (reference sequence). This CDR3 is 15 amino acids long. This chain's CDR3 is CASSIDGSSYNEQFF. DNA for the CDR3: TGTGCCAGTAGTATTGACGGGAGCTCCTACAATGAGCAGTTCTTC.

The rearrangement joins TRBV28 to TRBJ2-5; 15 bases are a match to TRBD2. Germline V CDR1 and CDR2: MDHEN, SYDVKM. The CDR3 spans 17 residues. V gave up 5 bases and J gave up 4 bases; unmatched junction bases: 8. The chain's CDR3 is CASSLWTSGRAPETQYF. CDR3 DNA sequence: TGTGCCAGCAGTCTTTGGACTAGCGGGAGGGCCCCAGAGACCCAGTACTTC.